This T cell receptor beta chain came from a study of cytomegalovirus exposure and HLA in healthy donors. The PCR contained 60 Vbeta and 13 Jbeta primers. Only in-frame clones appear in the TCRdb table, and some are missing; sequencing was by immunoSEQ multiplex PCR. The table records about 95,000 clones, about 80% of them present only once. Sequenced input: PBMCs. The source of this sequence is a young man in good health and CMV-seropositive.

CDR3 residues: CASSSTLAGGRGEQFF. The CDR3 nucleotides read TGTGCCAGCAGTTCCACCTTAGCGGGGGGGCGAGGGGAGCAGTTCTTC. The chain employs TRBV6-4 and TRBJ2-1, with 11 bases fitting TRBD2. In germline, CDR1 is MRHNA, CDR2 SNTAGT. The V and J ends lost 5 bases and 10 bases, in that order; junction bases with no gene match: 13. This CDR3 is built from 16 residues.